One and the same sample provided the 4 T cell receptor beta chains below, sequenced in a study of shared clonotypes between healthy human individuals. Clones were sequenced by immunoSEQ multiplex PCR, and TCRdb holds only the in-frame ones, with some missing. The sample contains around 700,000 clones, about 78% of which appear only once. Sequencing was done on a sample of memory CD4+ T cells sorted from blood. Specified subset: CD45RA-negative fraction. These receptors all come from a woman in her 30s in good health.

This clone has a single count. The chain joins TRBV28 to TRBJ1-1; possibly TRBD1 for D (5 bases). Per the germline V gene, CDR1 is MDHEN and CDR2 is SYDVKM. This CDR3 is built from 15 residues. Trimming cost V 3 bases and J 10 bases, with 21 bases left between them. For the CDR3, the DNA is TGTGCCAGCAGTTTGGCCTTGGGGCCACAATCGGGAGCTTTCTTT. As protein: CASSLALGPQSGAFF.

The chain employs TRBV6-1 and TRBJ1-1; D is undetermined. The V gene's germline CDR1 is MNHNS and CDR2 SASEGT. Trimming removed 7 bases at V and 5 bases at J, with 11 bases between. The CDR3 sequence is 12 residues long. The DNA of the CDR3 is TGTGCCAGCATGGTTGACGTAACTGAAGCTTTCTTT. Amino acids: CASMVDVTEAFF.

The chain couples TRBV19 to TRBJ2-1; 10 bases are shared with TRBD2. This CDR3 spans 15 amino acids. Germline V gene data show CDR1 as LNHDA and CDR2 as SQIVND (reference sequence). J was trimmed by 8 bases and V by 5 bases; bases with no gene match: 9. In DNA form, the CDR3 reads TGTGCCAGTAGTCCTCGGACTAGCGGAGTGGATGAGCAGTTCTTC. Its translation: CASSPRTSGVDEQFF.

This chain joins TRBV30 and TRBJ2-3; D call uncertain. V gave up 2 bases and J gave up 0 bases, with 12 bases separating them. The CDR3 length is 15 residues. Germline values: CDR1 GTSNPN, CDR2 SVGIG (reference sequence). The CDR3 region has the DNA TGTGCCTGGAGTCGAGTGGGCGTAAGCACAGATACGCAGTATTTT. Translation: CAWSRVGVSTDTQYF.